The source of this T cell receptor beta chain is a study of molecular identifiers for immune sequencing clone quantification. The CDR3 totals 14 residues. V lost 2 bases and J lost 5, with 12 bases in between. The V gene's germline CDR1 is SGHAT and CDR2 FQNNGV. It was with previously described methods and listed TCR primers that bulk TCR libraries were made. TCRdb called the PCR reads again in MiXCR, with one record for every CDR3 protein. The table shows hundreds of thousands of distinct CDR3 sequences, with around 25% occurring only once. Naive CD8 sequencing libraries were generated from roughly 18,000 to 920,000 sorted cells, with 10%, 30% or 50% RNA as input.

The chain employs TRBV11-2 and TRBJ2-5, with a possible D match to TRBD1 (6 bases). This TCR was recovered from a human donor in good health. Some libraries in this study had Jurkat cell RNA spiked in. Sample: naive CD8+ T cells from blood, with Jurkat cell RNA spiked in. The subset here: FACS-sorted CD8+CD4-CCR7+CD45RA+ naive T cells. CDR3 residues: CASSLMGQGETQYF. The CDR3 DNA reads TGTGCCAGCAGCTTAATGGGTCAGGGGGAGACCCAGTACTTC.